The rows below give T cell receptor beta chains drawn from one sample of a study of T cell repertoires in cytomegalovirus infection. TCRdb processed the reads anew with MiXCR; each CDR3 protein has one entry. Counted here are about 830,000 distinct CDR3 sequences, less than 35% occurring once; the ten biggest clones make up about an eighth. Their cognate antigens are unknown. Sequences were derived from cultured CD8+ T cells from PBMCs, sampled from culture after CMV antigen stimulation. The receptors were sampled from a human donor in good health (CMV status not recorded). Some clones in this sample may be carry-over from other donors' samples. The CDR3 runs from the conserved cysteine through the conserved F or W. A D gene is named only where the DNA matches it firmly. Not every row has a clone size; where given, it reads once, few, many or a size class.

v_call	j_call	d_call	clone_size	cdr3_nt	cdr3_aa
TRBV11-1	TRBJ2-5	TRBD1	.	TGTGCCAGCAGCGACGGATACAGGGGGCAAGAGACCCAGTACTTC	CASSDGYRGQETQYF
TRBV12-5	TRBJ1-1	.	few	TGTGCTAGTGGTTTGCCCCGCTTGAACACTGAAGCTTTCTTT	CASGLPRLNTEAFF
TRBV4-1	TRBJ2-5	.	few	TGCGCCAGCAGCCAACCCGGGGCGAGGGGGTACCAAGAGACCCAGTACTTC	CASSQPGARGYQETQYF
TRBV7-8	TRBJ2-1	TRBD2	few	TGTGCCAGCAGTTCGCCTCGGGCCGGGGGGGCGGATGAGCAGTTCTTC	CASSSPRAGGADEQFF
TRBV20-1	TRBJ1-5	.	few	TGCAGTGCTAGAGATCTCCAGGGGCGCTGGAGCAATCAGCCCCAGCATTTT	CSARDLQGRWSNQPQHF
TRBV6-2/TRBV6-3	TRBJ2-1	.	.	TGTGCCAGCCCTTTCCCCGGGTCCGCCTACAATGAGCAGTTCTTC	CASPFPGSAYNEQFF
TRBV7-6	TRBJ1-1	TRBD1	many	TGTGCCAGCAGCGCTCCGGGTGGGACAGGGCAGAACACTGAAGCTTTCTTT	CASSAPGGTGQNTEAFF
TRBV4-1	TRBJ2-4	TRBD2	few	TGCGCCAGCAGCCCCCGAGGTAGCGGGGTGTGGGAAAACATTCAGTACTTC	CASSPRGSGVWENIQYF
TRBV11-2	TRBJ1-1	.	.	TGTGCCAGCAGCACAGGTTTCACTGAAGCTTTCTTT	CASSTGFTEAFF
TRBV7-6	TRBJ2-3	.	.	TGTGCCAGCAGCTTACGTAGGCAGGACACGAAAGATACGCAGTATTTT	CASSLRRQDTKDTQYF
TRBV6-5	TRBJ2-3	.	.	TGTGCCAGCAGTTACGTGGGAGGGGGGGTCTCAGATACGCAGTATTTT	CASSYVGGGVSDTQYF
TRBV4-3	TRBJ2-6	.	many	TGCGCCAGCAGCCAAGTATTCTCTGGGGCCAACGTCCTGACTTTC	CASSQVFSGANVLTF
TRBV6-2/TRBV6-3	TRBJ2-3	.	few	TGTGCCAGCAAATACAGATCGACATCGCCTAGCACAGATACGCAGTATTTT	CASKYRSTSPSTDTQYF
TRBV6-1	TRBJ2-4	.	few	TGTGCCAGCAGTGAATGGGACCGCGCGTACTTC	CASSEWDRAYF
TRBV27	TRBJ2-7	TRBD1	.	TGTGCCAGCAGTTCCCGGACAGGGGGCATTCCCGAGCAGTACTTC	CASSSRTGGIPEQYF
TRBV7-9	TRBJ1-2	.	.	TGTGCCAGCAGCTTAGACCGGGACACGAGAACCTATGGCTACACCTTC	CASSLDRDTRTYGYTF
TRBV10-3	TRBJ2-2	TRBD1	.	TGTGCCATCGGACAGGGAGGTAGCACCGGGGAGCTGTTTTTT	CAIGQGGSTGELFF
TRBV3-1	TRBJ2-3	TRBD2	once	TGTGCCAGCAGCCAAGAAGGGACTAGCGGGGGGATCACAGATACGCAGTATTTT	CASSQEGTSGGITDTQYF
TRBV10-3	TRBJ2-6	TRBD1	.	TGTGCCATCAGGACGGTACAAGTGGGACAGGGGTACTCTGGGGCCAACGTCCTGACTTTC	CAIRTVQVGQGYSGANVLTF
TRBV27	TRBJ2-1	TRBD2	.	TGTGCCAGCAGTCCGCTACTAGCGGGGGGCCATGAGCAGTTCTTC	CASSPLLAGGHEQFF
TRBV4-1	TRBJ2-1	.	.	TGCGCCAGCAGCCGTTTGATGGGCCGGCCGATGAGTCCCCATGAGCAGTTCTTC	CASSRLMGRPMSPHEQFF
TRBV7-4	TRBJ1-1	.	.	TGTGCCAGCAGCCCCCAGCCCTTTGAAGCTTTCTTT	CASSPQPFEAFF
TRBV4-3	TRBJ2-7	TRBD2	.	TGCGCCAGCAGCCAAGTTGCGGGGGGACCCTACGAGCAGTACTTC	CASSQVAGGPYEQYF
TRBV12-3/TRBV12-4	TRBJ1-2	.	few	TGTGCCAGCAGTTCAGGGCCAATTGACAGTGATGGCTACACCTTC	CASSSGPIDSDGYTF
TRBV6-1	TRBJ1-1	.	few	TGTGCCAGCAGTGAATGGCGGGGGTCGAACACTGAAGCTTTCTTT	CASSEWRGSNTEAFF
TRBV5-6	TRBJ1-1	.	.	TGTGCCAGCAGCCCGGGACTCGGCGGTTTCACTGAAGCTTTCTTT	CASSPGLGGFTEAFF
TRBV6-2/TRBV6-3	TRBJ2-2	.	.	TGTGCCAGCAGTTACTCGTACGGGACATACACCGGGGAGCTGTTTTTT	CASSYSYGTYTGELFF
TRBV12-3/TRBV12-4	TRBJ1-1	.	.	TGTGCCAGCAGTTTTTCCACTCCTGGGGTGCGGATCACTGAAGCTTTCTTT	CASSFSTPGVRITEAFF